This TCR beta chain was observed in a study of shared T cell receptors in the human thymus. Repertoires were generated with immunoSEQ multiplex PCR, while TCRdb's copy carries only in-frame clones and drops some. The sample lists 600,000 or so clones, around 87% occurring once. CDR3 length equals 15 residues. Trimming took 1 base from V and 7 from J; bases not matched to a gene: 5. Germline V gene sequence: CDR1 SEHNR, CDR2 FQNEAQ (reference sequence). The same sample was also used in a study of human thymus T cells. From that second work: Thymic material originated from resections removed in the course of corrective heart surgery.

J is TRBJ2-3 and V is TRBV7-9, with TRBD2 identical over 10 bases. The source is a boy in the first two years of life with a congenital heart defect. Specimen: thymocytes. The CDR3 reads CASSLVPSGGNTQYF. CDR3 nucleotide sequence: TGTGCCAGCAGCTTAGTGCCTAGCGGGGGTAATACGCAGTATTTT.